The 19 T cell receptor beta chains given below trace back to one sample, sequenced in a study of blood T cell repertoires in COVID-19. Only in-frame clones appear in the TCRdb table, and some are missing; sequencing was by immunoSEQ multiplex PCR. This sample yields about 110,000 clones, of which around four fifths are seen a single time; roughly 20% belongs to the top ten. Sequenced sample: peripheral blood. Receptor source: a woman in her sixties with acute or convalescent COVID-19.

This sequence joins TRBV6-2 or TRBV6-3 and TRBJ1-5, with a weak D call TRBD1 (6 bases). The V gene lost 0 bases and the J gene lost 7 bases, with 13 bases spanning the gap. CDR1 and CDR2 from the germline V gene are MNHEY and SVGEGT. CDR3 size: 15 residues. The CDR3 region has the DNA TGTGCCAGCAGTTACTCGCGGGGGGCTTGGCAGCCCCAGCATTTT. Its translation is CASSYSRGAWQPQHF.

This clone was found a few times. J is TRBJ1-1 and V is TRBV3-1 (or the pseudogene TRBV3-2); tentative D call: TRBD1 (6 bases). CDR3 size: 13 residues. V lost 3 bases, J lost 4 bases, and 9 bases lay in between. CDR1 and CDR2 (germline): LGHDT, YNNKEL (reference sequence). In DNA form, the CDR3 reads TGTGCCAGCAGCCACGGGGGGGCCACTGAAGCTTTCTTT. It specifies CASSHGGATEAFF.

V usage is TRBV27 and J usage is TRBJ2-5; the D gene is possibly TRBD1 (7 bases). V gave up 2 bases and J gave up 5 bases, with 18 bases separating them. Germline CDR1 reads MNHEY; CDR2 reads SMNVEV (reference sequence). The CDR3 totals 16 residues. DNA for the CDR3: TGTGCCAGCAGTTTAAAGGCAGGGGGAGGACTGGAGACCCAGTACTTC. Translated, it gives CASSLKAGGGLETQYF.

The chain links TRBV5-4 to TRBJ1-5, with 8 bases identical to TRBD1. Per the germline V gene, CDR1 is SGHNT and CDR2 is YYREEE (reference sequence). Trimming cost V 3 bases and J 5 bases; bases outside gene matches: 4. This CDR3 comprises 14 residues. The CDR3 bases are TGTGCCAGCAGCTCACAGGGGGAAGATCAGCCCCAGCATTTT. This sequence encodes CASSSQGEDQPQHF.

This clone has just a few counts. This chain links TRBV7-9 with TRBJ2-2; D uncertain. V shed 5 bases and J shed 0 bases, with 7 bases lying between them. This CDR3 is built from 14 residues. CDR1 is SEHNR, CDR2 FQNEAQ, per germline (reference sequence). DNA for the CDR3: TGTGCCAGCAGCCCCGCGGCGAACACCGGGGAGCTGTTTTTT. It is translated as CASSPAANTGELFF.

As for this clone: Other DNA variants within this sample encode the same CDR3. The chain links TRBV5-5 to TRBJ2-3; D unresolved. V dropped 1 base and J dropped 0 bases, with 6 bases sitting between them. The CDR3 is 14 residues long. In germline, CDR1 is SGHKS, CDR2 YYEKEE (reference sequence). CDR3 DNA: TGTGCCAGCAGCTTGTCCAGAAGCACAGATACGCAGTATTTT. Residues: CASSLSRSTDTQYF.

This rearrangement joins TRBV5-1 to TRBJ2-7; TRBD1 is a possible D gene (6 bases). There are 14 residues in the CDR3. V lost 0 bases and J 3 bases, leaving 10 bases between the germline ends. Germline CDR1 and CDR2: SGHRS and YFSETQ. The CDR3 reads CASSLEVGGYEQYF. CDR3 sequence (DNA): TGCGCCAGCAGCTTGGAGGTAGGGGGCTACGAGCAGTACTTC.

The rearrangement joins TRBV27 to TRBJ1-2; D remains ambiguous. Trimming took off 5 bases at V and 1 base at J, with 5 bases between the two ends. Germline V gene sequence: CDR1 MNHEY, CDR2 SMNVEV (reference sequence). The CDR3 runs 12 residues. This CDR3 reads CASSHNNYGYTF. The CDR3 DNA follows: TGTGCCAGCAGTCACAATAACTATGGCTACACCTTC.

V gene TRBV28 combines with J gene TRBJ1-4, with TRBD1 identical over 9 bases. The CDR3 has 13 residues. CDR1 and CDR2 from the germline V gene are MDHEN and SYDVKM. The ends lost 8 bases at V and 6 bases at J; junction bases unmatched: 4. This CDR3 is CASLQGADEKLFF. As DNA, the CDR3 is TGTGCCAGCCTACAGGGGGCTGATGAAAAACTGTTTTTT.

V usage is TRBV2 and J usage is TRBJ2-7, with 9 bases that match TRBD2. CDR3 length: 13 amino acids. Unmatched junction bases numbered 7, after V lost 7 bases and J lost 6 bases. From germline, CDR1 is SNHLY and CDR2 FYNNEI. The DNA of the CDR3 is TGTGCCAGCAATAAGCGGGGGGCCCGCGAGCAGTACTTC. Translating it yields CASNKRGAREQYF.

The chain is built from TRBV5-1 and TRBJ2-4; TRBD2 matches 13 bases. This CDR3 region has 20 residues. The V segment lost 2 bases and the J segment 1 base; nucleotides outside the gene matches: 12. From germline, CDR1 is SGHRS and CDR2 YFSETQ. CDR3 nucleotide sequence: TGCGCCAGCAGCTTATCCGGGACTAGCGGGGCCCTGCGGGCCAAAAACATTCAGTACTTC. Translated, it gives CASSLSGTSGALRAKNIQYF.

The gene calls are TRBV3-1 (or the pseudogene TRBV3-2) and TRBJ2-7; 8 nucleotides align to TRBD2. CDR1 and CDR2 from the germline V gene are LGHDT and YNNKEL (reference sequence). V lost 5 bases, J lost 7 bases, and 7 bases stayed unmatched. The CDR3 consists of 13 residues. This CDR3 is CASSKPAGGEQYF. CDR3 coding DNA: TGTGCCAGCAGCAAACCTGCGGGAGGTGAGCAGTACTTC.

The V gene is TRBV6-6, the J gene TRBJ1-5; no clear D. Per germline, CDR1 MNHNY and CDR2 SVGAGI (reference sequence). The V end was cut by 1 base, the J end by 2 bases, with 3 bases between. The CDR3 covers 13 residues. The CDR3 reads CASSYFGNQPQHF. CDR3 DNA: TGTGCCAGCAGTTACTTCGGCAATCAGCCCCAGCATTTT.

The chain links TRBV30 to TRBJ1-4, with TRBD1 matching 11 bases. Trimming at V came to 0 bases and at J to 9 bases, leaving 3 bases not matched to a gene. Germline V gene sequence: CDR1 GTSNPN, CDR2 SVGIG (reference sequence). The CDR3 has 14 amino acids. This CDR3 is CAWSVGTGGKKLFF. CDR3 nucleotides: TGTGCCTGGAGTGTAGGGACAGGGGGGAAAAAACTGTTTTTT.

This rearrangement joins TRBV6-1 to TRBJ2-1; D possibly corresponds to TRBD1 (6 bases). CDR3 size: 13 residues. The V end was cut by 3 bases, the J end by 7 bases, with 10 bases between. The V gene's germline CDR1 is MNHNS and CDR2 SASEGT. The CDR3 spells CASSEHRVNEQFF. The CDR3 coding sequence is TGTGCCAGCAGTGAGCACAGGGTTAATGAGCAGTTCTTC.

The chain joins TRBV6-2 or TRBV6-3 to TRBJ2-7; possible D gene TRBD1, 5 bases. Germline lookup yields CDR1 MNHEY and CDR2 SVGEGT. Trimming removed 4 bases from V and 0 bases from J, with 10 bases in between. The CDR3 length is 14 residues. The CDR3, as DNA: TGTGCCAGCAGTTTCCCGACAGCCTCCTACGAGCAGTACTTC. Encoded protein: CASSFPTASYEQYF.

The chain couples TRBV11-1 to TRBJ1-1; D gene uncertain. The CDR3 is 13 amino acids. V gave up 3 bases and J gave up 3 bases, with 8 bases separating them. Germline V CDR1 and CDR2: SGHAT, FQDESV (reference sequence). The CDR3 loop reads CASSFDADTEAFF. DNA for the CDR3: TGTGCCAGCAGCTTCGATGCGGACACTGAAGCTTTCTTT.

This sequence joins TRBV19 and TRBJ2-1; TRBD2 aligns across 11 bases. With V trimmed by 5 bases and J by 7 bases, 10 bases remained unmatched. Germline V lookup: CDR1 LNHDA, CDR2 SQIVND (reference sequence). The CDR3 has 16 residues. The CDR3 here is CASSWQWTSGWNEQFF. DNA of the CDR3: TGTGCCAGTAGTTGGCAGTGGACTAGCGGGTGGAATGAGCAGTTCTTC.

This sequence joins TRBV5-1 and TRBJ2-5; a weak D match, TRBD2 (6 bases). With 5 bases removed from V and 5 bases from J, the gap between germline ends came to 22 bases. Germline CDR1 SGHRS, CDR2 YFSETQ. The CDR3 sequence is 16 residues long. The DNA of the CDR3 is TGCGCCAGCAGAACAGTGGGGACTCTTTATGGGGAGACCCAGTACTTC. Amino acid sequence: CASRTVGTLYGETQYF.